The 2 T cell receptor beta chains listed next were all sequenced from one sample in a study of blood T cell repertoires in COVID-19. Clones were sequenced by immunoSEQ multiplex PCR, and TCRdb holds only the in-frame ones, with some missing. The sample yields approximately 320,000 clones, roughly nine tenths seen once. The sample comprised PBMCs or T cells enriched from blood (not recorded which). The receptors derive from a man aged 55-75 years who had recovered from COVID-19.

V usage is TRBV27 and J usage is TRBJ1-2; weak D call: TRBD1 (6 bases). The CDR3 length is 13 residues. Germline-derived CDR1 and CDR2 are MNHEY and SMNVEV (reference sequence). Trimming removed 5 bases at V and 8 bases at J, with 15 bases between. The CDR3 spells CASSAIGGGGYTF. CDR3 in DNA: TGTGCCAGCAGTGCAATAGGCGGGGGCGGCTACACCTTC.

CDR3 bases: TGTGCCAGCAGCTTTAACAGGGCTGCTGGAAACACCATATATTTT. Protein: CASSFNRAAGNTIYF. The chain links TRBV2 to TRBJ1-3, with D tentatively TRBD1 (6 bases). CDR3 length equals 15 residues. V was pared by 6 bases and J by 2 bases, with 14 bases between. Germline V CDR1 and CDR2: SNHLY, FYNNEI.